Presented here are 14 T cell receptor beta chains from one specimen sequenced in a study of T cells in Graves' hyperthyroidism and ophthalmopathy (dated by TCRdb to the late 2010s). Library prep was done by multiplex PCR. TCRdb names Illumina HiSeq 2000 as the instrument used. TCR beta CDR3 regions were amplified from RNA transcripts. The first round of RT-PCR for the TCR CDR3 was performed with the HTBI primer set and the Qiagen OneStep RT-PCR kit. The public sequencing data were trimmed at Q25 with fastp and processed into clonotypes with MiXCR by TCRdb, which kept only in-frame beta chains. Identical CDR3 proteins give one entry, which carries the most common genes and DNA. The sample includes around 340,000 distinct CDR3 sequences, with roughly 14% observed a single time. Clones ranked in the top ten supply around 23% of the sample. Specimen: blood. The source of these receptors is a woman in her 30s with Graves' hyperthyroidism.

CDR3 in amino acids: CASSQSRTGELFF. The CDR3 coding sequence is TGTGCCAGCAGCCAAAGCCGAACCGGGGAGCTGTTTTTT. This chain connects TRBV3-1 to TRBJ2-2; unclear D gene. CDR1 and CDR2 from the germline V gene are LGHDT and YNNKEL (reference sequence). The CDR3 contains 13 residues. With 2 bases removed from V and 5 bases from J, the gap between germline ends came to 6 bases.

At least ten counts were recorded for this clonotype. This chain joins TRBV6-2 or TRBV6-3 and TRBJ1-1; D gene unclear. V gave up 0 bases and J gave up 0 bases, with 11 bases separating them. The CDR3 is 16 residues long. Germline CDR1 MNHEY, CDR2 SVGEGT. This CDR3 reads CASSYSPRSVNTEAFF. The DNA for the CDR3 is TGTGCCAGCAGTTACTCGCCCCGGAGTGTGAACACTGAAGCTTTCTTT.

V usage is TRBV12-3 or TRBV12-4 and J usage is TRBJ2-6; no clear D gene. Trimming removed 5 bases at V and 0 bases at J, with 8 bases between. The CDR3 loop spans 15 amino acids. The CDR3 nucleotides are TGTGCCAGCAGTCCCCTCCGCTCTGGGGCCAACGTCCTGACTTTC. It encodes CASSPLRSGANVLTF.

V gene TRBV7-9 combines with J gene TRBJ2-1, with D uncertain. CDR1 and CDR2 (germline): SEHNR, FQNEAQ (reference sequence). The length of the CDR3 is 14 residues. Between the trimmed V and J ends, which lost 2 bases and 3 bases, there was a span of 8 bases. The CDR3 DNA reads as TGTGCCAGCAGCTTAAAAACGGGCTACAATGAGCAGTTCTTC. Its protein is CASSLKTGYNEQFF.

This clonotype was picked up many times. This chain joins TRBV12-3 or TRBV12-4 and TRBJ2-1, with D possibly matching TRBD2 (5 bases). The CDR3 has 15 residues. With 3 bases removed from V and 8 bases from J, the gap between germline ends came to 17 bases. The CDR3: CASSFFAAGLDEQFF. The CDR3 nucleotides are TGTGCCAGCAGTTTCTTCGCGGCGGGTCTCGATGAGCAGTTCTTC.

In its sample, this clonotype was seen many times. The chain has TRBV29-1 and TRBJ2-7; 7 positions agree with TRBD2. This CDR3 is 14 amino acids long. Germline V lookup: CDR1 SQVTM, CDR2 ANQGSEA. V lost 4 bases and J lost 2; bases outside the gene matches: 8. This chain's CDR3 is CSVAPTSNPYEQYF. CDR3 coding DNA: TGCAGCGTTGCCCCGACTAGCAACCCCTACGAGCAGTACTTC.

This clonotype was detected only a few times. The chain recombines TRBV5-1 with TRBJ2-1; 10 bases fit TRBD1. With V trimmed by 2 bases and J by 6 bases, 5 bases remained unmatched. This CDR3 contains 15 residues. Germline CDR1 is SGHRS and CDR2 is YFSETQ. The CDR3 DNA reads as TGCGCCAGCAGCTTTTTTGGGGACAGGGGCAATGAGCAGTTCTTC. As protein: CASSFFGDRGNEQFF.

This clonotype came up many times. CDR3 amino acids: CSVNRGRASGRTGPNEQFF. CDR3 DNA: TGCAGCGTTAACAGGGGGCGGGCTAGCGGGAGGACGGGGCCGAATGAGCAGTTCTTC. The V gene is TRBV29-1, the J gene TRBJ2-1; 11 nucleotides match TRBD2. V gave up 5 bases and J gave up 7 bases; unmatched junction bases: 22. CDR1 and CDR2 (germline): SQVTM, ANQGSEA. This CDR3 has 19 amino acids.

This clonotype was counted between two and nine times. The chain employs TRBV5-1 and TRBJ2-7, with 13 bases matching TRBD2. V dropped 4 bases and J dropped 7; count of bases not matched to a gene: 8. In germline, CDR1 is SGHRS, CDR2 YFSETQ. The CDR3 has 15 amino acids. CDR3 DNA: TGCGCCAGCAGCGCAACTAGCGGGAGGGCCGAGGAGCAGTACTTC. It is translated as CASSATSGRAEEQYF.

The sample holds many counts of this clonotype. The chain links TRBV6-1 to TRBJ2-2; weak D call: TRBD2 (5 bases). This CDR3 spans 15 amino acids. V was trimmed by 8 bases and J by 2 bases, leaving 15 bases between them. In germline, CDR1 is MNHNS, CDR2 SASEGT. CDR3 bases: TGTGCCAGCCACAAAGCCGGGGAAAACACCGGGGAGCTGTTTTTT. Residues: CASHKAGENTGELFF.

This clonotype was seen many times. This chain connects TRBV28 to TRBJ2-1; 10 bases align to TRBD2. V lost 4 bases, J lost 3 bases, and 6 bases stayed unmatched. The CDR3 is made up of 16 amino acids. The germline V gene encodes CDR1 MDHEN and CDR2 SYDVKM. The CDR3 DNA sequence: TGTGCCAGCAGTTCCCTCGCTAGCGGGAGCTACAATGAGCAGTTCTTC. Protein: CASSSLASGSYNEQFF.

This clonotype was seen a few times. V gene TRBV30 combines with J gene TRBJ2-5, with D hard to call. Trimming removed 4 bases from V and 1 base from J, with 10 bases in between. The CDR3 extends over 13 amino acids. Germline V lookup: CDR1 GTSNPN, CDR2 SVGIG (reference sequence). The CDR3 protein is CAWKYGLQETQYF. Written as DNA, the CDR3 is TGTGCCTGGAAATATGGGCTCCAAGAGACCCAGTACTTC.

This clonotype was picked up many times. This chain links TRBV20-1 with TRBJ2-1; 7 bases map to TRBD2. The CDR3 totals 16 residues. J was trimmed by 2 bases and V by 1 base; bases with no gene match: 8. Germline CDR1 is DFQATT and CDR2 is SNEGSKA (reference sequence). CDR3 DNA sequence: TGCAGTGCTAGAGGACGCGGGAGATCAGCCTACAATGAGCAGTTCTTC. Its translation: CSARGRGRSAYNEQFF.

CDR3 sequence reads: CSARGLGYIQYF. CDR3 bases: TGCAGTGCTAGGGGTTTGGGCTACATTCAGTACTTC. The chain links TRBV20-1 to TRBJ2-4, with D uncertain. Germline CDR1 and CDR2: DFQATT and SNEGSKA (reference sequence). V dropped 3 bases and J dropped 8 bases, with 11 bases sitting between them. This CDR3 comprises 12 residues.